This T cell receptor beta chain was found in a study of T cell repertoires in cytomegalovirus infection (dated by TCRdb to between 2018 and 2021). Study-level background: Recently identified HLA-C-restricted CMV epitopes, whose presentation resists viral immunomodulation, were targeted by peptide stimulations together with well-studied HLA-B-restricted epitopes. The HLA type of each donor mattered for the analysis, because public TCR beta signatures pointed to carriage of CMV infection along with the matching HLA type. The paper's findings and limits, for the study overall: The ex vivo response was dominated by HLA-C-restricted CMV-specific TCR beta clonotypes, which also provided the single most frequent clonotype in two of eight donors. Cumulative frequency of public TCR beta family members discriminated carriers of CMV infection plus the relevant HLA type in this cohort and an independent approximately 340-donor cohort.

The instrument was an Illumina HiSeq 1500. TCRdb reran the public reads through fastp at Q25 and MiXCR, keeping productive beta chains. Records with the same CDR3 protein are collapsed into one entry carrying the most frequent genes and DNA. The sample table contains about 71,000 distinct CDR3 sequences; only one count was recorded for approximately 22% of them. Jointly, the top ten make up roughly 63% of the sample. The treatment or condition label corresponds to: in vitro stimulation with specific CMV peptide epitopes to enrich CMV-specific T cells. This clonotype was seen only a few times. Its antigen target is currently unknown. No base-level quality is on record; no much larger clone is a single base apart. Trimming at the junction amounts to 1 base on V and 6 bases on J, and the germline ends lie 22 bases apart. CDR1 and CDR2 are read off the germline V gene as MGHRA and YSYEKL. Reading from cysteine to phenylalanine, the CDR3 counts 17 amino acids. Only CDR3 DNA remains: 51 bases, in frame from the first base.

The clonotype was recovered from a human donor in good health (CMV status not recorded). Some clones in this sample may be carry-over from other donors' samples. Sequences were derived from CD8+ T cells from cultured PBMCs, sampled from culture after CMV antigen stimulation. The rearranged segments are TRBV4-1 and TRBJ2-7, with the D gene uncertain. The CDR3 sequence is CASSQVPMASLAAEQYF. The nucleotide sequence is given as TGCGCCAGCAGCCAAGTGCCGATGGCCTCTCTGGCAGCCGAGCAGTACTTC.